This is a list of T cell receptor beta chains from one sample in a study of T cells in localized non-small cell lung cancer. Sequencing used immunoSEQ multiplex PCR; TCRdb keeps in-frame clones, though not all of them. The sample lists 50,000 to 75,000 clones; 70% to 90% were seen once. Sequenced here: peripheral blood, sampled before any cancer treatment. These receptors were obtained from a man aged 35-75 years with stage I squamous cell lung carcinoma. The CDR3 runs from the conserved cysteine through the conserved F or W.

j_gene | v_gene | CDR3aa
TRBJ2-7 | TRBV5-4 | CASMLFSGSSYEQYF
TRBJ2-1 | TRBV27 | CASSLPGLAGEDEQFF
TRBJ2-5 | TRBV5-1 | CASSLQGAQETQYF
TRBJ1-1 | TRBV29-1 | CSVLTGDTEAFF
TRBJ2-7 | TRBV5-1 | CASSSSTGVSYEQYF
TRBJ1-5 | TRBV19 | CASRDKGEWSNQPQHF
TRBJ2-1 | TRBV28 | CASSPTSRGGQFF
TRBJ2-3 | TRBV2 | CASRRERETDTQYF
TRBJ2-7 | TRBV5-1 | CASSLGQGPPYEQYF
TRBJ2-7 | TRBV7-8 | CASSPGAAESSYEQYF
TRBJ1-1 | TRBV7-2 | CASSLGREAFF
TRBJ2-7 | TRBV7-2 | CASSPGPHQPYVEQYF
TRBJ2-3 | TRBV7-2 | CASSLDRAGNFDTQYF
TRBJ2-7 | TRBV5-4 | CASSFRLDRGLDEQYF
TRBJ2-1 | TRBV29-1 | CSVNRPSGNNEQFF
TRBJ2-7 | TRBV10-3 | CAISRDRGVDEQYF
TRBJ2-7 | TRBV14 | CASSQLLGGSYEQYF
TRBJ2-3 | TRBV19 | CASSGTGNPQSTDTQYF
TRBJ2-7 | TRBV19 | CASSPGLAGVEQYF
TRBJ2-5 | TRBV20-1 | CSDQREETQYF
TRBJ2-3 | TRBV27 | CASTNREIDTQYF
TRBJ2-5 | TRBV29-1 | CSVLYQETQYF
TRBJ2-5 | TRBV7-2 | CASSARVSQETQYF
TRBJ2-5 | TRBV28 | CASSSPGPGGETQYF
TRBJ2-5 | TRBV7-2 | CASSSRDIAKTQYF
TRBJ2-2 | TRBV9 | CASSVPGIPGELFF
TRBJ1-5 | TRBV30 | CAWSPSGFHQPQHF
TRBJ2-3 | TRBV28 | CASSPPGGGGGDTQYF
TRBJ1-2 | TRBV11-2 | CASSLVTEIYGYTF
TRBJ1-1 | TRBV27 | CASSLSKRGHRNTEAFF
TRBJ2-7 | TRBV30 | CAWSVGTLGQSSYEQYF
TRBJ2-5 | TRBV25-1 | CASNSLKVGGTETQYF
TRBJ2-4 | TRBV11-2 | CASSLDPQPGRAKNIQYF
TRBJ1-5 | TRBV9 | CASSVAVGGDQPQHF
TRBJ2-6 | TRBV7-9 | CASSFDRSSGANVLTF
TRBJ1-2 | TRBV19 | CASSIPGSYGYTF
TRBJ1-1 | TRBV7-9 | CASSGTDGAFF
TRBJ2-5 | TRBV6-5 | CASSYLGGYQETQYF
TRBJ2-7 | TRBV6-5 | CASSYRTSSYEQYF
TRBJ2-5 | TRBV12-2 | CASLGAGEETQYF
TRBJ2-1 | TRBV28 | CASNLPDRGQNEQFF
TRBJ2-5 | TRBV19 | CASRKQENQETQYF
TRBJ1-3 | TRBV5-8 | CASSTIWTGDGNTIYF
TRBJ2-2 | TRBV11-3 | CASSLSRDNTGELFF
TRBJ2-7 | TRBV7-9 | CASSFRGDSYEQYF
TRBJ2-7 | TRBV12-5 | CASGLRFPLFWEQYF
TRBJ1-1 | TRBV19 | CASVSPFEAFF
TRBJ2-4 | TRBV6-5 | CASSSQPRGYGIQYF
TRBJ1-1 | TRBV5-8 | CASSFRDLANTEAFF
TRBJ1-5 | TRBV5-1 | CASSLGVSTGQPQHF
TRBJ2-7 | TRBV6-6 | CASSTAWGQEYEQYF
TRBJ2-3 | TRBV15 | CATSRGPATSGEDTQYF
TRBJ2-2 | TRBV9 | CASSGRLAGGNTGELFF
TRBJ2-7 | TRBV27 | CAQAGLSKTYEQYF
TRBJ2-5 | TRBV7-2 | CASSFTGGETQYF
TRBJ2-5 | TRBV5-1 | CASSLGDRGSETQYF
TRBJ2-7 | TRBV2 | CASSVGTSAYEQYF